The T cell receptor (beta chain) described here comes from a study of cytomegalovirus exposure and HLA in healthy donors. Losses at the gene ends were 4 bases for V and 5 bases for J; bases not matched to a gene: 4. CDR3 length: 14 residues. Germline V lookup: CDR1 SGDLS, CDR2 YYNGEE. PCR was performed using 60 Vbeta and 13 Jbeta primers. The table came from immunoSEQ multiplex PCR; TCRdb's copy has only in-frame clones and leaves some out. The sample lists about 60,000 clones, 70% seen once, with roughly 21% in the top ten. As for this clone: As yet, its antigen is unknown.

Study-level findings and limits: According to an earlier analysis, most TCR beta V segments yielded productive rearrangements about 87% or about 30% of the time.

This TCR was recovered from a woman in her sixties in good health and CMV-seropositive. The specimen was PBMCs. The chain links TRBV9 to TRBJ2-5; TRBD2 matches at 11 bases. The CDR3 DNA reads TGTGCCAGCAGCTCGGTAGCGGGGGGGGAGACCCAGTACTTC. Its translation is CASSSVAGGETQYF.